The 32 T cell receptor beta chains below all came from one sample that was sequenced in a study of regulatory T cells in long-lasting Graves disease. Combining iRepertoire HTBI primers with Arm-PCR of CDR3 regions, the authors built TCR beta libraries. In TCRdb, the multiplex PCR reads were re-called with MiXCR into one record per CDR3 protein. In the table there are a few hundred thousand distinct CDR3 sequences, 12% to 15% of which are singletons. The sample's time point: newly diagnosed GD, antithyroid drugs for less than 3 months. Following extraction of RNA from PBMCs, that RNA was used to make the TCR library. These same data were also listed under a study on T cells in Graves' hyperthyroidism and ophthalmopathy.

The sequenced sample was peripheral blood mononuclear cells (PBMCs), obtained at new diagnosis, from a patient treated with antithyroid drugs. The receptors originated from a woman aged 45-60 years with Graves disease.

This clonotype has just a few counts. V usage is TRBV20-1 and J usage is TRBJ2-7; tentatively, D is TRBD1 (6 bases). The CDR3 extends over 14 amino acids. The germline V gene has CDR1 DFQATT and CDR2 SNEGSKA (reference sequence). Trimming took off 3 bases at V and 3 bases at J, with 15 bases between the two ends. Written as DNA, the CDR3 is TGCAGTGCTAGTCCCCGGGACAAATACTACGAGCAGTACTTC. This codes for CSASPRDKYYEQYF.

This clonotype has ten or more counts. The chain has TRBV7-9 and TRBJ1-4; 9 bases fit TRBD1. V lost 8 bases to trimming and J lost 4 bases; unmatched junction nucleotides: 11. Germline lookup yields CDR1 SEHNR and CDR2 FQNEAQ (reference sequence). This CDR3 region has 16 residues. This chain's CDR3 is CASGPLQGANNEKLFF. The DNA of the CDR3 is TGTGCCAGCGGCCCCCTACAGGGGGCGAATAATGAAAAACTGTTTTTT. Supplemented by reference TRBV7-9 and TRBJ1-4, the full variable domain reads DTGVSQNPRHKITKRGQNVTFRCDPISEHNRLYWYRQTLGQGPEFLTYFQNEAQLEKSRLLSDRFSAERPKGSFSTLEIQRTEQGDSAMYLCASGPLQGANNEKLFFGSGTQLSVL.

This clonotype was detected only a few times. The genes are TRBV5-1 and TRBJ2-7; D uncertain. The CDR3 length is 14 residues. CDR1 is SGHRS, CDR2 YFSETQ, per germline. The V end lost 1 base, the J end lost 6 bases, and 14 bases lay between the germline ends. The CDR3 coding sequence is TGCGCCAGCAGCTTGACTTACTCTTTTCTCGAGCAGTACTTC. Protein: CASSLTYSFLEQYF.

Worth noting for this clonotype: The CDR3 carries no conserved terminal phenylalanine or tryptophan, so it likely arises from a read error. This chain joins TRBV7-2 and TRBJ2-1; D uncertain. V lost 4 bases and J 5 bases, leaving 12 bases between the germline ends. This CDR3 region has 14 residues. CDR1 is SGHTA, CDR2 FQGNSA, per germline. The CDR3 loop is CASSSAEKNNEQFL. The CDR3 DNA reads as TGTGCCAGCAGCTCCGCGGAAAAAAACAATGAGCAGTTCCTC.

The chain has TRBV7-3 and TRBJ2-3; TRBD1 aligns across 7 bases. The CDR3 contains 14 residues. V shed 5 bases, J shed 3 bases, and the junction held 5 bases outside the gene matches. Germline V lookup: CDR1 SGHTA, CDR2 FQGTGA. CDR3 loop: CASSPGQITDTQYF. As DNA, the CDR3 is TGTGCCAGCAGCCCGGGACAGATAACAGATACGCAGTATTTT. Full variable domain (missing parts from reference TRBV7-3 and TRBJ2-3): GAGVSQTPSNKVTEKGKYVELRCDPISGHTALYWYRQSLGQGPEFLIYFQGTGAADDSGLPNDRFFAVRPEGSVSTLKIQRTERGDSAVYLCASSPGQITDTQYFGPGTRLTVL.

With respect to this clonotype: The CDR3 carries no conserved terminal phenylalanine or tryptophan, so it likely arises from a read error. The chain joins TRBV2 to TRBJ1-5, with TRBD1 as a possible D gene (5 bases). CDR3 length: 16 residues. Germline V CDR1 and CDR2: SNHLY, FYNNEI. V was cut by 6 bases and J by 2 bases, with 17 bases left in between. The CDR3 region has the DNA TGTGCCAGCAGGAGGGACGGAAGCGGGGGCAATCAGCCCCAGCATTAT. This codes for CASRRDGSGGNQPQHY.

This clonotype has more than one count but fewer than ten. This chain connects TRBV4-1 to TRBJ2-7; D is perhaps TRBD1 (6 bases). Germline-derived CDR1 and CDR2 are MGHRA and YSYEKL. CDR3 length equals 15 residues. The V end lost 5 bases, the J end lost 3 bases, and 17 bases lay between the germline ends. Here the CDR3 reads CASSDAPRGIYEQYF. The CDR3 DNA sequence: TGCGCCAGCAGCGATGCCCCCAGGGGTATCTACGAGCAGTACTTC.

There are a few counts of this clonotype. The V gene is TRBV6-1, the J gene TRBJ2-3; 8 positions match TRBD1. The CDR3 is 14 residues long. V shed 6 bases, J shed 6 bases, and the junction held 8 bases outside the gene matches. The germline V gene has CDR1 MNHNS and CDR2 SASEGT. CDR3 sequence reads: CASRDGQGLDTQYF. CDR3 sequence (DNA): TGTGCCAGCAGAGACGGACAGGGATTGGATACGCAGTATTTT.

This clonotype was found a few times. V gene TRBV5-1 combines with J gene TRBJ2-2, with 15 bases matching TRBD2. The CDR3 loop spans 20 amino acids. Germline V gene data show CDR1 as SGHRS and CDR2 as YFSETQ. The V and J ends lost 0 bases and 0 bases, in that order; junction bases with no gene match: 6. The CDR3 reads CASSLVPGLAGGPNTGELFF. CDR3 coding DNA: TGCGCCAGCAGCTTGGTCCCGGGACTAGCGGGAGGACCGAACACCGGGGAGCTGTTTTTT.

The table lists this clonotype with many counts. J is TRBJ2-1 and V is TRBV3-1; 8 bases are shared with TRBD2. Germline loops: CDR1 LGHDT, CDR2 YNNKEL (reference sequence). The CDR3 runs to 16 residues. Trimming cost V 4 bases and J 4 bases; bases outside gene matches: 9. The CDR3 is CASSLSGRWGYNEQFF. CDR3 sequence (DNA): TGTGCCAGCAGCCTCAGCGGGAGATGGGGTTACAATGAGCAGTTCTTC.

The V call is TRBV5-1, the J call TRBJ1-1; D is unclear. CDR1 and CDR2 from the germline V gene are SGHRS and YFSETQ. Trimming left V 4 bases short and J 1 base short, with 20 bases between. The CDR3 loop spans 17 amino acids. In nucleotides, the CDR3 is TGCGCCAGCAGCCTCCGATTAGTTGGGCAAGGGAACACTGAAGCTTTCTTT. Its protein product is CASSLRLVGQGNTEAFF.

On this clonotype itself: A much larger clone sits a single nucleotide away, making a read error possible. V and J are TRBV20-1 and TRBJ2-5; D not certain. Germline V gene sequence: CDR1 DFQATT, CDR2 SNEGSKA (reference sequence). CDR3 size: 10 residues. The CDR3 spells CSAAEETRYF. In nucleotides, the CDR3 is TGCAGTGCGGCAGAAGAGACCCGGTACTTC.

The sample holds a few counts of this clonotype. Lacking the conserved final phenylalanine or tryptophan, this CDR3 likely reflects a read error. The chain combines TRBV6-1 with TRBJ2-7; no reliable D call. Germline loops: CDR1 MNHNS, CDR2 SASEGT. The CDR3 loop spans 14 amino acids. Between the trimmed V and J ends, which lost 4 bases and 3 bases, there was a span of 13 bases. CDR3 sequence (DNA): TGTGCCAGCAGTGCACCTGTTAACTACTACGAGCAGTACTCC. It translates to CASSAPVNYYEQYS.

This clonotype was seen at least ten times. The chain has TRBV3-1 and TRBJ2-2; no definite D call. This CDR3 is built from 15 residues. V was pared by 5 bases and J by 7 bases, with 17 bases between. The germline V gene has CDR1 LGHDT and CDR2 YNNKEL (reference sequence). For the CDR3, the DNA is TGTGCCAGCAGCATCCGAGGAGCAGTGGGCGGGGAGCTGTTTTTT. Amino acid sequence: CASSIRGAVGGELFF. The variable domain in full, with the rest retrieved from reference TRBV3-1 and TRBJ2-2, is DTAVSQTPKYLVTQMGNDKSIKCEQNLGHDTMYWYKQDSKKFLKIMFSYNNKELIINETVPNRFSPKSPDKAHLNLHINSLELGDSAVYFCASSIRGAVGGELFFGEGSRLTVL.

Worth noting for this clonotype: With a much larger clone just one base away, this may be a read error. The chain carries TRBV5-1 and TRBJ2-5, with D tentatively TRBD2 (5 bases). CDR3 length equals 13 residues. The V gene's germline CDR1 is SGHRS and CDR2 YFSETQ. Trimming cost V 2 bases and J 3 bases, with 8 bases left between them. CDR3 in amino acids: CASSFSVEETQYF. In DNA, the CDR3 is TGCGCCAGCAGCTTTAGCGTGGAAGAGACCCAGTACTTC.

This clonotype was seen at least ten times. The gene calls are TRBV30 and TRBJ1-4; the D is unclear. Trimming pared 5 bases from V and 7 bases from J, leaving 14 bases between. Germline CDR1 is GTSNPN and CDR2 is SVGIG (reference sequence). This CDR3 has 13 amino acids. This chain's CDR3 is CAWDPRTGEKLFF. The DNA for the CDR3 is TGTGCCTGGGACCCTCGGACGGGTGAAAAACTGTTTTTT.

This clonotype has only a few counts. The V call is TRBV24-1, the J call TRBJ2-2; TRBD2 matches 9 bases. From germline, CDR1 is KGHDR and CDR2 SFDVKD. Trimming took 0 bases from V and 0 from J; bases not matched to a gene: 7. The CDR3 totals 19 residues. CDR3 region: CATSDLEASGASNTGELFF. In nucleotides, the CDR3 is TGTGCCACCAGTGATTTGGAGGCTAGCGGGGCCTCGAACACCGGGGAGCTGTTTTTT.

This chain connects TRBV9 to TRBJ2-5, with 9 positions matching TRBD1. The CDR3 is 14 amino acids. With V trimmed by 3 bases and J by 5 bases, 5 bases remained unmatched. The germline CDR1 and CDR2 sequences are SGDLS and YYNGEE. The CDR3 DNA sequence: TGTGCCAGCAGCGACGGACAGGGGCAGGAGACCCAGTACTTC. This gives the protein CASSDGQGQETQYF.

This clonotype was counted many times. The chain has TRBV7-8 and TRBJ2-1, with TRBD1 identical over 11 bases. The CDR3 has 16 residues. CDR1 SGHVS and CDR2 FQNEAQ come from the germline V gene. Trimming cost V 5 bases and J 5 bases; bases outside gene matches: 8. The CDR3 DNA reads TGTGCCAGCAGCCCAGGACAGGGGGCGAGGGACAATGAGCAGTTCTTC. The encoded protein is CASSPGQGARDNEQFF.

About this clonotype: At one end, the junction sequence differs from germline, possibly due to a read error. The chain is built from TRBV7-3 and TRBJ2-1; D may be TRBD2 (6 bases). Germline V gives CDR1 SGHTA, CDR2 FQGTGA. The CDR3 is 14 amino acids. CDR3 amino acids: CASSQTGVHNEQLF. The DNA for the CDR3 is TGTGCCAGCAGTCAAACGGGAGTCCACAATGAGCAGTTGTTC.

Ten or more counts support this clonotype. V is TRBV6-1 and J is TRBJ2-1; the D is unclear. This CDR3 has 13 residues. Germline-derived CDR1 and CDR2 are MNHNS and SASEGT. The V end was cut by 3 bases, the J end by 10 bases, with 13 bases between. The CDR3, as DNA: TGTGCCAGCAGTGACGGCTATGTAGGGGAGCAGTTCTTC. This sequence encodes CASSDGYVGEQFF.

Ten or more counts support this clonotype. Here the CDR3 DNA reads TGTGCCAGCAGCTTAGTGGGAGCCTCCTACGAGCAGTACTTC. Amino acid sequence: CASSLVGASYEQYF. The rearrangement links TRBV7-9 to TRBJ2-7; perhaps TRBD2 as D (5 bases). The CDR3 is made up of 14 amino acids. V lost 1 base, J lost 0 bases, and 7 bases lay in between. Germline CDR1 reads SEHNR; CDR2 reads FQNEAQ (reference sequence).

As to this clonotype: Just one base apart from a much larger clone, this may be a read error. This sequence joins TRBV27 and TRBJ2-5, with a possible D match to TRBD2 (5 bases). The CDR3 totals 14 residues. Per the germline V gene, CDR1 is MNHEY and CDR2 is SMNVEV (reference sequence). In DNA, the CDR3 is TGTGCCAACAGTTATGCGGGCCCACAAGAGACCCAGTACTTC. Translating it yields CANSYAGPQETQYF.

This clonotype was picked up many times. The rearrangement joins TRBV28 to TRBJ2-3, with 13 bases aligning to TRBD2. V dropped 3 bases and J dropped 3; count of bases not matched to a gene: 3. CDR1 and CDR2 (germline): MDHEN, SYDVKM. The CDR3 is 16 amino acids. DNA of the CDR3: TGTGCCAGCAGTTTTGGGACTAGCGGGAAAACAGATACGCAGTATTTT. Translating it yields CASSFGTSGKTDTQYF. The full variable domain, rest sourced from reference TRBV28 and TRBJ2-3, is DVKVTQSSRYLVKRTGEKVFLECVQDMDHENMFWYRQDPGLGLRLIYFSYDVKMKEKGDIPEGYSVSREKKERFSLILESASTNQTSMYLCASSFGTSGKTDTQYFGPGTRLTVL.

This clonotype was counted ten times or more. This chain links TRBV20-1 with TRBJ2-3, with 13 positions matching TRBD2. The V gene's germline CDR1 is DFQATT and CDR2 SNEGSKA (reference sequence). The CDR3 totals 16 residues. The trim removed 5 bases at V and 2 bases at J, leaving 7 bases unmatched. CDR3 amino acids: CSAPRTSGSITDTQYF. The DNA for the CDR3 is TGCAGTGCTCCACGGACTAGCGGGAGCATCACAGATACGCAGTATTTT.

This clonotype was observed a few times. DNA of the CDR3: TGTGCCAGCAGCTTAACCCTAACAGGGGTCTCAGATACGCAGTATTTT. As protein: CASSLTLTGVSDTQYF. The chain carries TRBV7-2 and TRBJ2-3, with 7 positions matching TRBD1. The CDR3 is made up of 16 amino acids. V shed 2 bases and J 4 bases; nucleotides not matched to a gene: 9. Germline lookup yields CDR1 SGHTA and CDR2 FQGNSA. The full variable domain, completed using reference TRBV7-2 and TRBJ2-3, is GAGVSQSPSNKVTEKGKDVELRCDPISGHTALYWYRQSLGQGLEFLIYFQGNSAPDKSGLPSDRFSAERTGGSVSTLTIQRTQQEDSAVYLCASSLTLTGVSDTQYFGPGTRLTVL.

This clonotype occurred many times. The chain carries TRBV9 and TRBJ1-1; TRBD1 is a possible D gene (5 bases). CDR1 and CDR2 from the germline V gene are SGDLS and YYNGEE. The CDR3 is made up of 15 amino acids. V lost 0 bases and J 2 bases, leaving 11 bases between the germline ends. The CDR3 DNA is TGTGCCAGCAGCGTAGGGGTGGGGCACAACACTGAAGCTTTCTTT. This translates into CASSVGVGHNTEAFF.

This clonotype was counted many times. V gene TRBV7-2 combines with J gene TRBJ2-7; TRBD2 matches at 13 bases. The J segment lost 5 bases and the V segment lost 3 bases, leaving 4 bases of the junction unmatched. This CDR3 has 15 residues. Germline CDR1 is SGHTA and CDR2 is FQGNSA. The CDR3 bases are TGTGCCAGCAGCTTGGGACTAGCGGGATCTGACGAGCAGTACTTC. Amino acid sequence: CASSLGLAGSDEQYF.

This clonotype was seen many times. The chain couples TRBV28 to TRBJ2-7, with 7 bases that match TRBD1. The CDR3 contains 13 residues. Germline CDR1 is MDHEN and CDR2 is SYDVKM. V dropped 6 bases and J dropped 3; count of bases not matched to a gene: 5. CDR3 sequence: CASRGTASYEQYF. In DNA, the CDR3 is TGTGCCAGCAGGGGGACAGCCAGCTACGAGCAGTACTTC.

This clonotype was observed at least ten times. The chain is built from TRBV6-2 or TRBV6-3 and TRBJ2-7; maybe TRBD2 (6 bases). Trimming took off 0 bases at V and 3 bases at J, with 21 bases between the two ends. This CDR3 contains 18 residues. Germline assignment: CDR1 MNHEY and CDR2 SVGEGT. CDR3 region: CASSYSITRPGDLYEQYF. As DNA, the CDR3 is TGTGCCAGCAGTTACTCGATTACCCGCCCGGGAGATCTCTACGAGCAGTACTTC.

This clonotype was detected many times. The CDR3 loop is CASSPLRGASTGELFF. CDR3 bases: TGTGCCAGCAGCCCGCTACGGGGGGCGAGTACCGGGGAGCTGTTTTTT. The chain recombines TRBV11-2 with TRBJ2-2; D perhaps matches TRBD2 (7 bases). Germline assignment: CDR1 SGHAT and CDR2 FQNNGV. The CDR3 totals 16 residues. Trimming cost V 5 bases and J 5 bases, with 18 bases left between them.

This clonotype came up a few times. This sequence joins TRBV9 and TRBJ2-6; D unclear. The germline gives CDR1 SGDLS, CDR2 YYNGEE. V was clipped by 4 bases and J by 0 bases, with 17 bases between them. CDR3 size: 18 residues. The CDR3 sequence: CASSSTATSDSGANVLTF. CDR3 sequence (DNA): TGTGCCAGCAGCTCGACGGCTACTTCGGACTCTGGGGCCAACGTCCTGACTTTC.